The present entry profiles one T cell receptor beta chain with its context. Its matching antigen is unknown. V was cut by 0 bases and J by 2 bases, with 20 bases left in between. From germline, CDR1 is SGHTA and CDR2 FQGNSA. The CDR3 covers 19 residues. This sample is drawn from a study of T cell repertoires in cytomegalovirus infection. Each CDR3 protein is one row after TCRdb ran MiXCR on the reads. The data show under 150,000 distinct CDR3 sequences, under 35% seen once. This material consisted of CD8+ T cells from cultured PBMCs, taken from culture after CMV antigen stimulation. This clonotype originated in a human donor in good health (CMV status not recorded). Some clones in this sample may be carry-over from other donors' samples. The V call is TRBV7-2, the J call TRBJ1-5; TRBD1 is a possible D gene (5 bases). DNA for the CDR3: TGTGCCAGCAGCTTAGCCCCTGAAACCGGGGCTTACGGCAATCAGCCCCAGCATTTT. This encodes CASSLAPETGAYGNQPQHF.